Here is one T cell receptor beta chain with its context. The data derive from a study of blood T cell repertoires in COVID-19. As handled by the study authors: Amplification from reference gene primers served as the basis for estimated nucleated cell counts. Profiling relied on immunoSEQ multiplex PCR, and the TCRdb table lists in-frame clones only, not all of them. The DNA gave D and trimming, while V, J and clone size come from that table. The data show 250,000 to 300,000 clones, nearly 90% seen once. Germline loops: CDR1 MDHEN, CDR2 SYDVKM. The CDR3 is made up of 12 amino acids. Between the trimmed V and J ends, which lost 5 bases and 4 bases, there was a span of 9 bases.

The chain recombines TRBV28 with TRBJ2-7, with D possibly being TRBD1 (5 bases). The receptor was derived from a woman aged 55-69 years who had recovered from COVID-19. The sequenced sample consisted of PBMCs or T cells enriched from blood (not recorded which). The CDR3 nucleotides read TGTGCCAGCAGTACGACAGCATACGAGCAGTACTTC. It is translated as CASSTTAYEQYF.